This T cell receptor (beta chain) was captured in a study of blood T cell repertoires in COVID-19. Using immunoSEQ multiplex PCR, the repertoire was profiled, and TCRdb retains in-frame clones only, with some absent. The repertoire holds 100,000 to 150,000 clones, with about 90% as singletons. Germline V gene sequence: CDR1 SGHTA, CDR2 FQGNSA. Between the trimmed V and J ends, which lost 3 bases and 5 bases, there was a span of 13 bases. The CDR3 length is 15 residues. Sequenced input: peripheral blood. The chain recombines TRBV7-2 with TRBJ2-2; D unresolved. The clonotype originates from a woman aged 50 to 60 with active or convalescent COVID-19. CDR3 in DNA: TGTGCCAGCAGCTTCTTTTCGGGTGGTACCGGGGAGCTGTTTTTT. Protein product: CASSFFSGGTGELFF.